These T cell receptor beta chains were read from a single sample in a study of OX40 agonist ivuxolimab in advanced cancers. Only in-frame clones appear in the TCRdb table, and some are missing; sequencing was by immunoSEQ multiplex PCR. In the table there are about 81,000 clones, 90% to 95% of which are singletons. The sample here was CD4+ or CD8+ T cells sorted from blood, taken in a trial of the OX40 agonist ivuxolimab. These receptors were obtained from an adult with an advanced solid tumor such as melanoma, head and neck, liver or kidney cancer. Each CDR3 is given with its conserved first and last residue. A D gene is named only where the DNA matches it firmly. Not every row has a clone size; where given, it reads once, few, many or a size class.

J gene: TRBJ1-2; D gene: .; clone size: once; V gene: TRBV15; CDR3 DNA: TGTGCCACCAGCAGAGAACGGGGGGCCTATGGCTACACCTTC; CDR3 protein: CATSRERGAYGYTF
J gene: TRBJ1-2; D gene: .; clone size: once; V gene: TRBV10-2; CDR3 DNA: TGCGCCAGCAGTGAGCCTCAGGTGGATACTAACTATGGCTACACCTTC; CDR3 protein: CASSEPQVDTNYGYTF
J gene: TRBJ2-5; D gene: .; clone size: .; V gene: TRBV19; CDR3 DNA: TGTGCCAGTAGTATGGCCCACCTTCGACAGGCGGGGGAGACCCAGTACTTC; CDR3 protein: CASSMAHLRQAGETQYF
J gene: TRBJ1-1; D gene: .; clone size: .; V gene: TRBV13; CDR3 DNA: TGTGCCAGCAGCTTAGGTTTGAACACTGAAGCTTTCTTT; CDR3 protein: CASSLGLNTEAFF
J gene: TRBJ2-5; D gene: .; clone size: .; V gene: TRBV4-1; CDR3 DNA: TGCGCCAGCAGACCACAAGGCGATGGGGAAGGGTGGGAGACCCAGTACTTC; CDR3 protein: CASRPQGDGEGWETQYF
J gene: TRBJ2-1; D gene: .; clone size: .; V gene: TRBV5-4; CDR3 DNA: TGTGCCAGCTTAGGGGGGATTTCCTACAATGAGCAGTTCTTC; CDR3 protein: CASLGGISYNEQFF
J gene: TRBJ1-3; D gene: .; clone size: .; V gene: TRBV5-1; CDR3 DNA: TGCGCCAGCAGCTTGTTGGGAGGAGGTGGAAACACCATATATTTT; CDR3 protein: CASSLLGGGGNTIYF
J gene: TRBJ2-5; D gene: TRBD2; clone size: .; V gene: TRBV10-1; CDR3 DNA: TGCGCCAGCAGTGAGGGACTAGAGGAGACCCAGTACTTC; CDR3 protein: CASSEGLEETQYF
J gene: TRBJ1-5; D gene: .; clone size: .; V gene: TRBV27; CDR3 DNA: TGTGCCAGCAGTTTTTCGGTGCGTCAGCCCCAGCATTTT; CDR3 protein: CASSFSVRQPQHF
J gene: TRBJ2-2; D gene: .; clone size: .; V gene: TRBV19; CDR3 DNA: TGTGCCAGTAGTTTTCCCACCGGGGAGCTGTTTTTT; CDR3 protein: CASSFPTGELFF
J gene: TRBJ1-1; D gene: .; clone size: .; V gene: TRBV9; CDR3 DNA: TGTGCCAGCAGCTCGCACAATCCGGGAACTAACACTGAAGCTTTCTTT; CDR3 protein: CASSSHNPGTNTEAFF
J gene: TRBJ1-2; D gene: .; clone size: once; V gene: TRBV12-5; CDR3 DNA: TGTGCTAGTGGTTTCGAAGTAAAGGGGTCGGCAAAGTATAGGGGGGACTATGGCTACACCTTC; CDR3 protein: CASGFEVKGSAKYRGDYGYTF
J gene: TRBJ1-2; D gene: .; clone size: once; V gene: TRBV1; CDR3 DNA: TGCACCAGCAGCCAAGATAAGTGGAACTATGGCTACACCTTC; CDR3 protein: CTSSQDKWNYGYTF
J gene: TRBJ1-2; D gene: .; clone size: few; V gene: TRBV7-9; CDR3 DNA: TGTGCCAGCAGCTTATTCGACAGCGATGGCTACACCTTC; CDR3 protein: CASSLFDSDGYTF
J gene: TRBJ1-5; D gene: TRBD1; clone size: .; V gene: TRBV5-8; CDR3 DNA: TGTGCCAGCAGCATCGGGACAGATAGCAATCAGCCCCAGCATTTT; CDR3 protein: CASSIGTDSNQPQHF
J gene: TRBJ2-7; D gene: TRBD1; clone size: .; V gene: TRBV4-3; CDR3 DNA: TGCGCCAGCAGCACCTGGACAGGGCCCTACGAGCAGTACTTC; CDR3 protein: CASSTWTGPYEQYF
J gene: TRBJ2-7; D gene: TRBD2; clone size: .; V gene: TRBV5-6; CDR3 DNA: TGTGCCAGCAGCTCTCTGACTAGCGGGCCCTACGAGCAGTACTTC; CDR3 protein: CASSSLTSGPYEQYF
J gene: TRBJ1-2; D gene: .; clone size: .; V gene: TRBV30; CDR3 DNA: TGTGCCTGGAGTGAAGGTATAGGGGATCGCTATGGCTACACCTTC; CDR3 protein: CAWSEGIGDRYGYTF
J gene: TRBJ1-1; D gene: .; clone size: .; V gene: TRBV19; CDR3 DNA: TGTGCCAGTATAGAGAACACTGAAGCTTTCTTT; CDR3 protein: CASIENTEAFF
J gene: TRBJ1-1; D gene: .; clone size: .; V gene: TRBV6-5; CDR3 DNA: TGTGCCAGCAAGGGAATCAGGGGTTGGACTGAAGCTTTCTTT; CDR3 protein: CASKGIRGWTEAFF
J gene: TRBJ1-1; D gene: .; clone size: .; V gene: TRBV6-6; CDR3 DNA: TGTGCCAGCAGTCCTCGGGGTCCCTCAGCAGCTTTCTTT; CDR3 protein: CASSPRGPSAAFF
J gene: TRBJ2-7; D gene: .; clone size: .; V gene: TRBV4-1; CDR3 DNA: TGCGCCAGCAGCTCTAAGGGGAACCAGGGCGAGCAGTACTTC; CDR3 protein: CASSSKGNQGEQYF
J gene: TRBJ1-1; D gene: .; clone size: .; V gene: TRBV6-5; CDR3 DNA: TGTGCCAGCAGTTCCCTGGGAGGGATGAACACTGAAGCTTTCTTT; CDR3 protein: CASSSLGGMNTEAFF
J gene: TRBJ2-1; D gene: .; clone size: .; V gene: TRBV5-1; CDR3 DNA: TGCGCCAGCAGCTATAGTGGGAATGAGCAGTTCTTC; CDR3 protein: CASSYSGNEQFF
J gene: TRBJ1-5; D gene: .; clone size: few; V gene: TRBV27; CDR3 DNA: TGTGCCAGCAGTTTAACTCCCGGGGCAGGGCCCGATCAGCCCCAGCATTTT; CDR3 protein: CASSLTPGAGPDQPQHF
J gene: TRBJ2-7; D gene: .; clone size: .; V gene: TRBV27; CDR3 DNA: TGTGCCAGCAGGGAGACAGTCTCCTACGAGCAGTACTTC; CDR3 protein: CASRETVSYEQYF
J gene: TRBJ1-1; D gene: .; clone size: once; V gene: TRBV6-6; CDR3 DNA: TGTGCCAGCAGTTTCTTAACGGGACATGACACTGAAGCTTTCTTT; CDR3 protein: CASSFLTGHDTEAFF
J gene: TRBJ2-3; D gene: .; clone size: once; V gene: TRBV30; CDR3 DNA: TGTGCCTGGAGTGTACGGAAGACAGATACGCAGTATTTT; CDR3 protein: CAWSVRKTDTQYF
J gene: TRBJ2-1; D gene: TRBD1; clone size: once; V gene: TRBV5-1; CDR3 DNA: TGCGCCAGCAGCTTGACCGGGACAGAAAACAATGAGCAGTTCTTC; CDR3 protein: CASSLTGTENNEQFF
J gene: TRBJ2-1; D gene: .; clone size: .; V gene: TRBV19; CDR3 DNA: TGTGCCAGTAGTATTGGTCGGAGAGAGCAGTTCTTC; CDR3 protein: CASSIGRREQFF
J gene: TRBJ2-7; D gene: TRBD1; clone size: .; V gene: TRBV7-7; CDR3 DNA: TGTGCTAGCAGCCCCTCCGGGACAGGGTCCTACGAGCAGTACTTC; CDR3 protein: CASSPSGTGSYEQYF
J gene: TRBJ1-5; D gene: .; clone size: few; V gene: TRBV10-3; CDR3 DNA: TGTGCCATCAGTGAGCAAACAGGCGATCAGCCCCAGCATTTT; CDR3 protein: CAISEQTGDQPQHF
J gene: TRBJ1-5; D gene: TRBD1; clone size: once; V gene: TRBV4-3; CDR3 DNA: TGCGCCAGCAGCCAAGATGGGACAGGGTTTAATCAGCCCCAGCATTTT; CDR3 protein: CASSQDGTGFNQPQHF
J gene: TRBJ2-5; D gene: TRBD2; clone size: .; V gene: TRBV5-1; CDR3 DNA: TGCGCCAGCAGTGGGGGACTAGCGAATAGGGAGACCCAGTACTTC; CDR3 protein: CASSGGLANRETQYF
J gene: TRBJ1-3; D gene: .; clone size: .; V gene: TRBV29-1; CDR3 DNA: TGCAGCGTTGTGGAGGGTGGACGCTCTGGAAACACCATATATTTT; CDR3 protein: CSVVEGGRSGNTIYF
J gene: TRBJ1-2; D gene: TRBD1; clone size: .; V gene: TRBV27; CDR3 DNA: TGTGCCAGCAGTTCCACCCGGGACAGGGGGCTTAACGGGGGTGGCTACACCTTC; CDR3 protein: CASSSTRDRGLNGGGYTF
J gene: TRBJ2-7; D gene: TRBD1; clone size: .; V gene: TRBV10-1; CDR3 DNA: TGCGCCAGCAGTGAAGGGACAGGGGTTACCTACGAGCAGTACTTC; CDR3 protein: CASSEGTGVTYEQYF
J gene: TRBJ1-2; D gene: .; clone size: .; V gene: TRBV10-3; CDR3 DNA: TGTGCCATCAGTGAGTGGGAAGCTGGGGGGCCCTATGGCTACACCTTC; CDR3 protein: CAISEWEAGGPYGYTF
J gene: TRBJ2-7; D gene: .; clone size: .; V gene: TRBV10-3; CDR3 DNA: TGTTTTCCCGGGGAATCCTACTACGAGCAGTACTTC; CDR3 protein: CFPGESYYEQYF
J gene: TRBJ2-1; D gene: TRBD1; clone size: .; V gene: TRBV28; CDR3 DNA: TGTGCCAGCACCGCCCGACTGGCGGGACAGGGCAATGAGCAGTTCTTC; CDR3 protein: CASTARLAGQGNEQFF
J gene: TRBJ2-1; D gene: .; clone size: .; V gene: TRBV5-1; CDR3 DNA: TGCGCCAGCAGCTTGGCCGGGACGGGAGATTACAATGAGCAGTTCTTC; CDR3 protein: CASSLAGTGDYNEQFF
J gene: TRBJ1-6; D gene: .; clone size: .; V gene: TRBV6-5; CDR3 DNA: TGTGCCAGCAGTTACAGGGCAGATGCAAATTCACCCCTCCACTTT; CDR3 protein: CASSYRADANSPLHF
J gene: TRBJ1-1; D gene: .; clone size: few; V gene: TRBV6-1; CDR3 DNA: TGTGCCAGTCCGACAGACTCAAACACTGAAGCTTTCTTT; CDR3 protein: CASPTDSNTEAFF
J gene: TRBJ2-7; D gene: .; clone size: .; V gene: TRBV25-1; CDR3 DNA: TGTGCCAGCAGATTATCAGGGGCCCCCTACGAGCAGTACTTC; CDR3 protein: CASRLSGAPYEQYF
J gene: TRBJ2-5; D gene: .; clone size: .; V gene: TRBV7-6; CDR3 DNA: TGTGCCAGCAGCTTAGTAGGGATACAAGAGACCCAGTACTTC; CDR3 protein: CASSLVGIQETQYF
J gene: TRBJ1-2; D gene: .; clone size: .; V gene: TRBV9; CDR3 DNA: TGTGCCAGCAGCGACGAGGACACTGGCTACACCTTC; CDR3 protein: CASSDEDTGYTF
J gene: TRBJ2-1; D gene: TRBD1; clone size: .; V gene: TRBV9; CDR3 DNA: TGTGCCAGCAGCGTACAGGGGGACTCCTACAATGAGCAGTTCTTC; CDR3 protein: CASSVQGDSYNEQFF
J gene: TRBJ2-7; D gene: TRBD1; clone size: once; V gene: TRBV6-6; CDR3 DNA: TGTGCCAGCAGTTACGGAACAGGGGGCTCCTACGAGCAGTACTTC; CDR3 protein: CASSYGTGGSYEQYF
J gene: TRBJ2-7; D gene: .; clone size: .; V gene: TRBV7-9; CDR3 DNA: TGTGCCAGCAGCTTAGAAGTGGTCGCGTCGGGAGAGGACGAGCAGTACTTC; CDR3 protein: CASSLEVVASGEDEQYF
J gene: TRBJ2-7; D gene: .; clone size: .; V gene: TRBV7-2; CDR3 DNA: TGTGCCAGCAGCTTGGCGGGACCCATCTTCTCCTACGAGCAGTACTTC; CDR3 protein: CASSLAGPIFSYEQYF
J gene: TRBJ2-6; D gene: .; clone size: .; V gene: TRBV11-3; CDR3 DNA: TGTGCCAGCAGCCAGGCCTCCAGGGGAGCTGGGGCCAACGTCCTGACTTTC; CDR3 protein: CASSQASRGAGANVLTF
J gene: TRBJ2-6; D gene: .; clone size: few; V gene: TRBV15; CDR3 DNA: TGTGCCACCAGCATAGCCGGGATGACACTCTCTGGGGCCAACGTCCTGACTTTC; CDR3 protein: CATSIAGMTLSGANVLTF
J gene: TRBJ2-7; D gene: .; clone size: .; V gene: TRBV28; CDR3 DNA: TGTGCCAGCAGTTTACCGGGGTTCTACGAGCAGTACTTC; CDR3 protein: CASSLPGFYEQYF
J gene: TRBJ1-5; D gene: TRBD1; clone size: .; V gene: TRBV6-5; CDR3 DNA: TGTGCCAGCAGTTACCGACAGGGGGCCGATCAGCCCCAGCATTTT; CDR3 protein: CASSYRQGADQPQHF
J gene: TRBJ1-4; D gene: .; clone size: .; V gene: TRBV9; CDR3 DNA: TGTGCCAGCAGCGTAGGCGCCGATTCGTTTAATGAAAAACTGTTTTTT; CDR3 protein: CASSVGADSFNEKLFF
J gene: TRBJ2-3; D gene: .; clone size: .; V gene: TRBV7-7; CDR3 DNA: TGTGCCAGCAGCCGGACGGCGGGGACGACAGATACGCAGTATTTT; CDR3 protein: CASSRTAGTTDTQYF
J gene: TRBJ1-1; D gene: .; clone size: .; V gene: TRBV4-1; CDR3 DNA: TGCGCCAGCAGCCAAGTTGGGCCGGTGAACACTGAAGCTTTCTTT; CDR3 protein: CASSQVGPVNTEAFF
J gene: TRBJ1-1; D gene: .; clone size: .; V gene: TRBV6-5; CDR3 DNA: TGTGCCACCCCATACAAAGAGAACACTGAAGCTTTCTTT; CDR3 protein: CATPYKENTEAFF
J gene: TRBJ1-1; D gene: .; clone size: .; V gene: TRBV15; CDR3 DNA: TGTGCCACCAGCAGGGGCAGGAAGGGAATGAACACTGAAGCTTTCTTT; CDR3 protein: CATSRGRKGMNTEAFF